This T cell receptor beta chain was recorded in a study of blood T cell repertoires in COVID-19. Using immunoSEQ multiplex PCR, the repertoire was profiled, and TCRdb retains in-frame clones only, with some absent. This sample carries 78,000 or so clones, 65% to 90% of them seen once, and the ten largest clones take 6% to 7%. This CDR3 is 14 amino acids long. V gave up 7 bases and J gave up 8 bases, with 15 bases separating them. Germline CDR1 and CDR2: MGHRA and YSYEKL. The chain recombines TRBV4-1 with TRBJ1-6; D may be TRBD1 (6 bases). The clonotype was recovered from a woman aged 60-75 years with acute or convalescent COVID-19. Sequencing was performed on peripheral blood. For the CDR3, the DNA is TGCGCCAGCAAGATTCTGGGGGCGGATTCACCCCTCCACTTT. This sequence encodes CASKILGADSPLHF.